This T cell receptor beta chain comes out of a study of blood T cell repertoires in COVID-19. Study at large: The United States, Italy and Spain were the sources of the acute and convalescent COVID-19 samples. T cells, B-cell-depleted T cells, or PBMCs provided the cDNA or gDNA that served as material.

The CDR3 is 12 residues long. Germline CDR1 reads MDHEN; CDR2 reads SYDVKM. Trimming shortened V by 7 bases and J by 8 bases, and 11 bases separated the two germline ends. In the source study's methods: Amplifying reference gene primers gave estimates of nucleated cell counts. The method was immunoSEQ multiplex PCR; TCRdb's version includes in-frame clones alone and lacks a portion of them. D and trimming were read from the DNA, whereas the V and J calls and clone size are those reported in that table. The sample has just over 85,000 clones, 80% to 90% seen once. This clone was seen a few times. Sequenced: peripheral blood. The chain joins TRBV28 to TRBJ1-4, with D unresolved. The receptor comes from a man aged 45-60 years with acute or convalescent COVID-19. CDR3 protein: CASIGMGEKLFF. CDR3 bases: TGTGCCAGCATCGGGATGGGGGAAAAACTGTTTTTT.